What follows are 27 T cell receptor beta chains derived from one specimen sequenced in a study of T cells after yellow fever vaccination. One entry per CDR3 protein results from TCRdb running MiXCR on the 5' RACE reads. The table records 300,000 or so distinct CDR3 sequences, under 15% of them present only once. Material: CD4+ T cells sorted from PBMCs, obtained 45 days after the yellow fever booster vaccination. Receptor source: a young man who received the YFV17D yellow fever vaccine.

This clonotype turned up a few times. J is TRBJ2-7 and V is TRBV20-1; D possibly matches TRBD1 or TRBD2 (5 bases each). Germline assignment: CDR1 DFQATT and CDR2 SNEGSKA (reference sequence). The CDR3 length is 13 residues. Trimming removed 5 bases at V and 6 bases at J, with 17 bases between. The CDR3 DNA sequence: TGCAGTGCTCTTATTGGGGGAAGTTTCGAGCAGTACTTC. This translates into CSALIGGSFEQYF.

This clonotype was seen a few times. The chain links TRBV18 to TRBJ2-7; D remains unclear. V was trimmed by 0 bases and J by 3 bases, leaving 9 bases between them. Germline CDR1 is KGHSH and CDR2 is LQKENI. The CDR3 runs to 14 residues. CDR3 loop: CASSPPSSLYEQYF. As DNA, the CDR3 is TGTGCCAGCTCACCACCGTCTTCCCTCTACGAGCAGTACTTC.

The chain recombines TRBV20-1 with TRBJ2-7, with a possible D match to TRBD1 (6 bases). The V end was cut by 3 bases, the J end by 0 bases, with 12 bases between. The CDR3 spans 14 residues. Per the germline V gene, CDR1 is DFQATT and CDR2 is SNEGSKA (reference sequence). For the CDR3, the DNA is TGCAGTGCTAGTGAACAGGGCCGCTCCTACGAGCAGTACTTC. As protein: CSASEQGRSYEQYF.

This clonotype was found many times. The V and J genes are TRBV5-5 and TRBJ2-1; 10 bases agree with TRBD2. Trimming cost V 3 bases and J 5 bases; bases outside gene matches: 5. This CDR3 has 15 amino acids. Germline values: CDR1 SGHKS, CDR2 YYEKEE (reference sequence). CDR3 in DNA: TGTGCCAGCAGCTCCCCAGCGGGAGGGCACAATGAGCAGTTCTTC. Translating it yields CASSSPAGGHNEQFF.

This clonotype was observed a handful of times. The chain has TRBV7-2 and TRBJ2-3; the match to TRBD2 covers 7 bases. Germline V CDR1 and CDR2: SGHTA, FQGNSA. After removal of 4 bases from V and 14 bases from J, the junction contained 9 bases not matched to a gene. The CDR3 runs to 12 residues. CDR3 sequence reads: CASSSLWEGGYF. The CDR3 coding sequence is TGTGCCAGCAGCTCCCTGTGGGAGGGTGGGTATTTT. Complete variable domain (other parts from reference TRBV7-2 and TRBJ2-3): GAGVSQSPSNKVTEKGKDVELRCDPISGHTALYWYRQSLGQGLEFLIYFQGNSAPDKSGLPSDRFSAERTGGSVSTLTIQRTQQEDSAVYLCASSSLWEGGYFGPGTRLTVL.

Here the CDR3 reads CASSLEIRAEAFF. CDR3 sequence (DNA): TGTGCCAGCAGCTTGGAGATTCGGGCGGAAGCTTTCTTT. The chain carries TRBV11-2 and TRBJ1-1; D uncertain. The V end lost 3 bases, the J end lost 8 bases, and 13 bases lay between the germline ends. The CDR3 consists of 13 residues. Germline V gene sequence: CDR1 SGHAT, CDR2 FQNNGV.

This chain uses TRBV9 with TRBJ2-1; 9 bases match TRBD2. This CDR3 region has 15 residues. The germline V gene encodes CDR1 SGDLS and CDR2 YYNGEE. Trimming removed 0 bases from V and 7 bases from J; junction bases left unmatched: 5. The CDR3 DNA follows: TGTGCCAGCAGCGTAGCCGGGACTAGCCGGAATGAGCAGTTCTTC. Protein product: CASSVAGTSRNEQFF.

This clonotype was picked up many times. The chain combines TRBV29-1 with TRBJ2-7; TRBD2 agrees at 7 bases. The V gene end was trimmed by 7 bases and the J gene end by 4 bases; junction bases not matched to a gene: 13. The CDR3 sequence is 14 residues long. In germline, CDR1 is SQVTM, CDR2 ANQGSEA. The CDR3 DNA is TGCAGCGCTGTAAGTCTAGCGGAAAATTACGAGCAGTACTTC. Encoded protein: CSAVSLAENYEQYF.

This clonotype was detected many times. The CDR3 sequence is CSVEVGRAEQFF. Written as DNA, the CDR3 is TGCAGCGTTGAGGTCGGGAGGGCTGAGCAGTTCTTC. The chain uses TRBV29-1 and TRBJ2-1; 8 bases are shared with TRBD2. The CDR3 totals 12 residues. The V and J ends lost 3 bases and 9 bases, in that order; junction bases with no gene match: 4. Germline V gives CDR1 SQVTM, CDR2 ANQGSEA.

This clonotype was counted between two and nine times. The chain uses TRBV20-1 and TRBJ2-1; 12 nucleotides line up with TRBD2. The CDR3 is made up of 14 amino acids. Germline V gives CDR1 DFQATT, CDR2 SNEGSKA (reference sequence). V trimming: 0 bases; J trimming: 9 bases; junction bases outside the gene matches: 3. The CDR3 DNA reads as TGCAGTGCTAGAGATCCTAGCGGGAGGGGTGAGCAGTTCTTC. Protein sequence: CSARDPSGRGEQFF.

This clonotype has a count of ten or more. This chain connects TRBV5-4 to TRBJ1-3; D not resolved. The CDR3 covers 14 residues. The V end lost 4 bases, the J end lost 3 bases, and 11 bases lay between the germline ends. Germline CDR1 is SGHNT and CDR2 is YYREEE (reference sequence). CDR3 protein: CASSPQAGGNTIYF. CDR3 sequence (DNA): TGTGCCAGCAGCCCGCAGGCGGGTGGAAACACCATATATTTT. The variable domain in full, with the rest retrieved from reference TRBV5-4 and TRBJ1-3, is ETGVTQSPTHLIKTRGQQVTLRCSSQSGHNTVSWYQQALGQGPQFIFQYYREEENGRGNFPPRFSGLQFPNYSSELNVNALELDDSALYLCASSPQAGGNTIYFGEGSWLTVV.

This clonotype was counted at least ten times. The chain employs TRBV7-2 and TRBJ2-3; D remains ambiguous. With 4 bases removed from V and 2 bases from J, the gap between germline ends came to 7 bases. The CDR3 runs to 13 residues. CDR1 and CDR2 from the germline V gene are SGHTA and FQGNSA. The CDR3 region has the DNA TGTGCCAGCAGCTCAGACCCCACAGATACGCAGTATTTT. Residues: CASSSDPTDTQYF.

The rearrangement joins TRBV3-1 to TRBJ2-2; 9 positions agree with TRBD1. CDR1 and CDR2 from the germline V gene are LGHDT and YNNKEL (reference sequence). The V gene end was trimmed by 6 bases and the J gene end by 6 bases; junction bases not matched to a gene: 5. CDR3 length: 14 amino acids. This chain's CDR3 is CASRQGATAGELFF. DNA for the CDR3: TGTGCCAGCAGACAGGGGGCGACGGCCGGGGAGCTGTTTTTT.

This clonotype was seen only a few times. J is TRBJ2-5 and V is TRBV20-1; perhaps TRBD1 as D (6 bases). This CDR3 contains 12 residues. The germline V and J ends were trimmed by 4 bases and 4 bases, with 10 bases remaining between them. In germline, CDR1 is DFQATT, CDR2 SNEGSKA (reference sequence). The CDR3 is CSATADRETQYF. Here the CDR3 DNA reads TGCAGTGCTACCGCGGACAGAGAGACCCAGTACTTC.

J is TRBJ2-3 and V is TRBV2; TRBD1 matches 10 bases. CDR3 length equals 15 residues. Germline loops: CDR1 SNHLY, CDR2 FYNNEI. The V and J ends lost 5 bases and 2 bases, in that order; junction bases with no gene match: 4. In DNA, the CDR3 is TGTGCCAGCAGTCAAGACAGGGGGCACACAGATACGCAGTATTTT. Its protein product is CASSQDRGHTDTQYF.

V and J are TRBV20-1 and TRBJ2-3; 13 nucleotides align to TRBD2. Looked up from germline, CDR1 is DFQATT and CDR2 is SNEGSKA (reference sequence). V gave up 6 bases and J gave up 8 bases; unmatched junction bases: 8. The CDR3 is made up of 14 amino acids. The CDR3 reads CSAVTSGREGTQYF. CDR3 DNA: TGCAGTGCAGTCACTAGCGGGAGGGAGGGTACGCAGTATTTT.

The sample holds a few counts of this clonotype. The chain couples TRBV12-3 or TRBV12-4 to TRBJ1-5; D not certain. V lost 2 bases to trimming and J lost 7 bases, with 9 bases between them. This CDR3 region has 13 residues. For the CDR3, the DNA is TGTGCCAGCAGTTTAACCCGAGTGCAGCCCCAGCATTTT. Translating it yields CASSLTRVQPQHF.

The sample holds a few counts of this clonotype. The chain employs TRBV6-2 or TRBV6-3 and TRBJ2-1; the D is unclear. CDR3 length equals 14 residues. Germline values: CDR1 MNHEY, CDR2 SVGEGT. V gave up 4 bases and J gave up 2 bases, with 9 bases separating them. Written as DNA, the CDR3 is TGTGCCAGCAGTTGGCTAGTTACCTACAATGAGCAGTTCTTC. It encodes CASSWLVTYNEQFF.

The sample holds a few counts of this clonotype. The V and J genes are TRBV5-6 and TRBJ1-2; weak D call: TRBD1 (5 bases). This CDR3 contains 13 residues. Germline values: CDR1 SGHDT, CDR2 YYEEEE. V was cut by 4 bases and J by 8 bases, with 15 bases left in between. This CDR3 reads CASSPLGVGGYTF. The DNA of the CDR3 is TGTGCCAGCAGCCCTCTGGGGGTCGGAGGCTACACCTTC.

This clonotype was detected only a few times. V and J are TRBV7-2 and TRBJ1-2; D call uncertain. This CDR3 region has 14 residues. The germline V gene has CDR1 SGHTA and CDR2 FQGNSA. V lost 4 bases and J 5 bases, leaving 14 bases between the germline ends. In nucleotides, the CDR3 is TGTGCCAGCAGCTCCTACCCGGGTGGTTATGGCTACACCTTC. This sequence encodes CASSSYPGGYGYTF.

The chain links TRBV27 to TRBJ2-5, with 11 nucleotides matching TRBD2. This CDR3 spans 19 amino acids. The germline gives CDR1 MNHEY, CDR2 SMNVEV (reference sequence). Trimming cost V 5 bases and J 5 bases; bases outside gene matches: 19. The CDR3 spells CASSPLAGGIAGGAETQYF. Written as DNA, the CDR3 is TGTGCCAGCAGTCCCCTGGCAGGGGGGATAGCGGGAGGGGCGGAGACCCAGTACTTC.

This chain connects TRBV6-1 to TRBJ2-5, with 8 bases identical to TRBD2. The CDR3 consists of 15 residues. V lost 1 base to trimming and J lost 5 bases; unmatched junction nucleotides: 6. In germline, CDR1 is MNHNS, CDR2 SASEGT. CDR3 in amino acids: CASSEGGTRGETQYF. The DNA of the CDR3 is TGTGCCAGCAGTGAAGGTGGGACTAGGGGGGAGACCCAGTACTTC.

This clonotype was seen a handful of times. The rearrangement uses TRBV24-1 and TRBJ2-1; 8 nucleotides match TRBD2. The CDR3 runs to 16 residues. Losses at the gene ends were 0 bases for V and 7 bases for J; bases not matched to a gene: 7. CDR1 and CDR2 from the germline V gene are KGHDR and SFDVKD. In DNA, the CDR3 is TGTGCCACCAGTGATTTGTACGGGAGGGCCTCGAATGAGCAGTTCTTC. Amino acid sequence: CATSDLYGRASNEQFF.

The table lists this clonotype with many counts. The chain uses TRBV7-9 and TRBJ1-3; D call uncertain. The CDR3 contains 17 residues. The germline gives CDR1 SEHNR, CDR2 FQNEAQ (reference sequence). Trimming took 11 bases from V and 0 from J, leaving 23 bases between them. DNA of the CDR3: TGTGCCGGATTAGTCGGGTGGGAGGTTTACTCTGGAAACACCATATATTTT. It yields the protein CAGLVGWEVYSGNTIYF. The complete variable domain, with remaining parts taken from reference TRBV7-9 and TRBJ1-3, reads DTGVSQNPRHKITKRGQNVTFRCDPISEHNRLYWYRQTLGQGPEFLTYFQNEAQLEKSRLLSDRFSAERPKGSFSTLEIQRTEQGDSAMYLCAGLVGWEVYSGNTIYFGEGSWLTVV.

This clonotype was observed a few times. This CDR3 reads CAISDGQGVEDTQYF. The CDR3 DNA sequence: TGTGCCATCAGTGACGGGCAGGGAGTCGAAGATACGCAGTATTTT. The chain links TRBV10-3 to TRBJ2-3; D may match TRBD1 or TRBD2 (5 bases each). Germline CDR1 and CDR2: ENHRY and SYGVKD. The CDR3 totals 15 residues. Trimming took 3 bases from V and 5 from J, leaving 15 bases between them.

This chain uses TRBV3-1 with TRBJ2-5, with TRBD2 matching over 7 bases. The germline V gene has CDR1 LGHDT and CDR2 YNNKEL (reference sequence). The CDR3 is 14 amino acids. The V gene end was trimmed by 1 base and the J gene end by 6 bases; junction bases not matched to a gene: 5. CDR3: CASSQVGGSKTQYF. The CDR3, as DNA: TGTGCCAGCAGCCAAGTAGGCGGGAGTAAGACCCAGTACTTC.

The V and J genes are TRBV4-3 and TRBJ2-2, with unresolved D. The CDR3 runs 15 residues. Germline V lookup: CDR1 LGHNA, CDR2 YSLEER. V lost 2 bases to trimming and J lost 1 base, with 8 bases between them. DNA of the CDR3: TGCGCCAGCAGCCAATATCAGATGAACACCGGGGAGCTGTTTTTT. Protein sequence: CASSQYQMNTGELFF.